The 32 T cell receptor beta chains in this list originate from one sample, sequenced in a study of cytomegalovirus exposure and HLA in healthy donors. The PCR ran on 60 Vbeta and 13 Jbeta primers. The repertoire was sequenced with immunoSEQ multiplex PCR; TCRdb's copy has only in-frame clones and lacks some. This sample carries 150,000 to 200,000 clones, roughly 85% of them seen once, and the ten largest clones take about 0.72%. Input material: PBMCs. The receptors were gathered from a middle-aged woman in good health and CMV-seronegative.

The rearrangement links TRBV6-1 to TRBJ1-3; the D is unclear. The germline gives CDR1 MNHNS, CDR2 SASEGT. The length of the CDR3 is 13 residues. V dropped 8 bases and J dropped 3 bases, with 11 bases sitting between them. The CDR3 region has the DNA TGTGCCAGCTCACTAGAACGTGGAAACACCATATATTTT. Translating it yields CASSLERGNTIYF.

CDR3 sequence reads: CASSDRGRETQYF. The CDR3 DNA reads TGTGCCAGCAGCGACAGGGGCAGGGAGACCCAGTACTTC. This chain joins TRBV6-1 and TRBJ2-5; the match to TRBD1 covers 8 bases. Germline assignment: CDR1 MNHNS and CDR2 SASEGT. The CDR3 totals 13 residues. The V gene end was trimmed by 6 bases and the J gene end by 5 bases; junction bases not matched to a gene: 5.

In this sample, this clone turned up a few times. V gene TRBV5-4 combines with J gene TRBJ2-3; no firm D call. Germline assignment: CDR1 SGHNT and CDR2 YYREEE (reference sequence). With 2 bases removed from V and 6 bases from J, the gap between germline ends came to 4 bases. The CDR3 consists of 11 residues. For the CDR3, the DNA is TGTGCCAGCAGCTTCGGGGATACGCAGTATTTT. It encodes CASSFGDTQYF.

The gene calls are TRBV5-1 and TRBJ1-3, with D perhaps matching TRBD1 (5 bases). The CDR3 has 13 residues. V shed 0 bases and J shed 15 bases, with 16 bases lying between them. The germline gives CDR1 SGHRS, CDR2 YFSETQ. CDR3 protein: CASSLEGERWEYF. The CDR3 DNA follows: TGCGCCAGCAGCTTGGAAGGGGAACGGTGGGAATATTTT.

The V call is TRBV2, the J call TRBJ2-2; 8 nucleotides align to TRBD1. After removal of 8 bases from V and 4 bases from J, the junction contained 3 bases not matched to a gene. Germline lookup yields CDR1 SNHLY and CDR2 FYNNEI. The CDR3 is made up of 13 amino acids. CDR3 amino acids: CASLQGATGELFF. CDR3 DNA: TGTGCCAGCTTGCAGGGGGCCACCGGGGAGCTGTTTTTT. The complete variable domain, with remaining parts taken from reference TRBV2 and TRBJ2-2, reads EPEVTQTPSHQVTQMGQEVILRCVPISNHLYFYWYRQILGQKVEFLVSFYNNEISEKSEIFDDQFSVERPDGSNFTLKIRSTKLEDSAMYFCASLQGATGELFFGEGSRLTVL.

V usage is TRBV18 and J usage is TRBJ1-2; no clear D. The CDR3 contains 13 residues. In germline, CDR1 is KGHSH, CDR2 LQKENI. V was shortened by 2 bases and J by 8 bases, with 12 bases between the two germline ends. The CDR3 sequence is CASSPVASEGYTF. In DNA, the CDR3 is TGTGCCAGCTCACCAGTAGCGTCGGAGGGCTACACCTTC.

J is TRBJ1-2 and V is TRBV15; the match to TRBD1 covers 9 bases. This CDR3 is built from 13 residues. Germline CDR1 is LNHNV and CDR2 is YYDKDF (reference sequence). V lost 8 bases to trimming and J lost 4 bases; unmatched junction nucleotides: 5. The CDR3 here is CATRRGQGYGYTF. The CDR3, as DNA: TGTGCCACCCGGCGGGGACAGGGCTATGGCTACACCTTC.

The chain has TRBV30 and TRBJ2-2; tentatively, D is TRBD2 (5 bases). The CDR3 is made up of 12 amino acids. The germline gives CDR1 GTSNPN, CDR2 SVGIG (reference sequence). Here the CDR3 DNA reads TGTGCATGGGGAGATGGTACCGGGGAGCTGTTTTTT. It is translated as CAWGDGTGELFF.

This clone was seen once. The chain is built from TRBV5-4 and TRBJ1-2, with TRBD1 matching over 9 bases. Germline V gene lookup returns CDR1 SGHNT and CDR2 YYREEE (reference sequence). The V and J ends lost 3 bases and 1 base, in that order; junction bases with no gene match: 4. The CDR3 has 15 residues. CDR3 in amino acids: CASSSGQGGNYGYTF. CDR3 coding DNA: TGTGCCAGCAGCTCGGGACAGGGTGGTAACTATGGCTACACCTTC.

The chain has TRBV9 and TRBJ1-2, with TRBD1 identical over 9 bases. CDR1 SGDLS and CDR2 YYNGEE come from the germline V gene. The CDR3 length is 14 residues. J was trimmed by 9 bases and V by 0 bases; bases with no gene match: 6. The CDR3 spells CASSVAGQGNRYTF. CDR3 nucleotide sequence: TGTGCCAGCAGCGTAGCGGGACAGGGTAATCGCTACACCTTC.

The CDR3, as DNA: TGTGCCAGCAGCTCCACAGGGCCAGGGACGGACGAAAAACTGTTTTTT. Translating gives CASSSTGPGTDEKLFF. The chain has TRBV7-8 and TRBJ1-4; a possible D gene is TRBD1 (6 bases). There are 16 residues in the CDR3. The germline V and J ends were trimmed by 4 bases and 8 bases, with 20 bases remaining between them. Per the germline V gene, CDR1 is SGHVS and CDR2 is FQNEAQ.

As DNA, the CDR3 is TGTGCCAGCAGCTCGGGGGAGACCCAGTACTTC. It yields the protein CASSSGETQYF. This chain uses TRBV7-8 with TRBJ2-5, with D tentatively TRBD2 (5 bases). The CDR3 extends over 11 amino acids. V gave up 4 bases and J gave up 5 bases, with 5 bases separating them. Germline V gene data show CDR1 as SGHVS and CDR2 as FQNEAQ.

V is TRBV13 and J is TRBJ2-5, with D possibly being TRBD1 (6 bases). V was clipped by 1 base and J by 0 bases, with 15 bases between them. The CDR3 sequence is 17 residues long. Germline CDR1 and CDR2: PRHDT and FYEKMQ (reference sequence). The CDR3 region is CASSLARQESYQETQYF. CDR3 coding DNA: TGTGCCAGCAGCTTAGCGCGACAGGAGTCGTACCAAGAGACCCAGTACTTC. Supplemented by reference TRBV13 and TRBJ2-5, the full variable domain reads AAGVIQSPRHLIKEKRETATLKCYPIPRHDTVYWYQQGPGQDPQFLISFYEKMQSDKGSIPDRFSAQQFSDYHSELNMSSLELGDSALYFCASSLARQESYQETQYFGPGTRLLVL.

The chain employs TRBV29-1 and TRBJ1-2, with 8 bases identical to TRBD1. Germline CDR1 is SQVTM and CDR2 is ANQGSEA. The CDR3 runs to 14 residues. The J segment lost 2 bases and the V segment lost 3 bases, leaving 5 bases of the junction unmatched. The CDR3 reads CSVEAGGENYGYTF. CDR3 DNA sequence: TGCAGCGTTGAGGCAGGGGGCGAGAACTATGGCTACACCTTC.

The V and J genes are TRBV19 and TRBJ1-1, with a tentative D call TRBD1 (5 bases). Germline CDR1 and CDR2: LNHDA and SQIVND (reference sequence). Trimming took off 1 base at V and 4 bases at J, with 10 bases between the two ends. This CDR3 region has 14 residues. The CDR3 nucleotides read TGTGCCAGTAGTATAGCGGGGGGATTCACTGAAGCTTTCTTT. Residues: CASSIAGGFTEAFF.

This CDR3 reads CASSLLRRQSTDTQYF. The CDR3 DNA follows: TGTGCCAGCAGTTTATTGCGCAGACAGTCGACAGATACGCAGTATTTT. The V call is TRBV27, the J call TRBJ2-3; D might be TRBD1 (5 bases). The CDR3 is 16 amino acids. Trimming stripped 1 base from V and 3 bases from J, with 14 bases between. The V gene's germline CDR1 is MNHEY and CDR2 SMNVEV (reference sequence).

This clone has a handful of counts. The V gene is TRBV29-1, the J gene TRBJ1-4, with D uncertain. Germline-derived CDR1 and CDR2 are SQVTM and ANQGSEA. The V end lost 6 bases, the J end lost 0 bases, and 8 bases lay between the germline ends. The CDR3 is 13 amino acids. The CDR3 coding sequence is TGCAGCGTCAGGTTCGCAACTAATGAAAAACTGTTTTTT. Protein product: CSVRFATNEKLFF. The full variable domain, with the rest looked up from reference TRBV29-1 and TRBJ1-4, is SAVISQKPSRDICQRGTSLTIQCQVDSQVTMMFWYRQQPGQSLTLIATANQGSEATYESGFVIDKFPISRPNLTFSTLTVSNMSPEDSSIYLCSVRFATNEKLFFGSGTQLSVL.

The rearrangement uses TRBV4-1 and TRBJ1-2, with 8 bases fitting TRBD1. V shed 0 bases and J 4 bases; nucleotides not matched to a gene: 4. Germline-derived CDR1 and CDR2 are MGHRA and YSYEKL. The CDR3 runs to 15 residues. CDR3 sequence (DNA): TGCGCCAGCAGCCAAGATTTACAGGGGGTCTATGGCTACACCTTC. Translated, it gives CASSQDLQGVYGYTF.

The J gene is TRBJ2-2, the V gene TRBV6-1, with D possibly matching TRBD1 (6 bases). There are 14 residues in the CDR3. Between the trimmed V and J ends, which lost 6 bases and 4 bases, there was a span of 12 bases. The germline gives CDR1 MNHNS, CDR2 SASEGT. CDR3 protein: CASRVDRFTGELFF. CDR3 DNA: TGTGCCAGCAGGGTCGACAGGTTCACCGGGGAGCTGTTTTTT.

The genes are TRBV30 and TRBJ1-2, with D hard to call. The CDR3 length is 12 residues. Trimming took off 1 base at V and 11 bases at J, with 14 bases between the two ends. Germline loops: CDR1 GTSNPN, CDR2 SVGIG (reference sequence). CDR3 loop: CAWSESSLRYTF. CDR3 in DNA: TGTGCCTGGAGTGAAAGCTCCTTACGGTACACCTTC.

The table lists this clone with a count of one. CDR3 in DNA: TGCAGCGTTGATCGGTCCGGGTTTAATGAGCAGTTCTTC. Protein sequence: CSVDRSGFNEQFF. V is TRBV29-1 and J is TRBJ2-1; D is unclear. The germline V and J ends were trimmed by 3 bases and 7 bases, with 13 bases remaining between them. This CDR3 spans 13 amino acids. Germline values: CDR1 SQVTM, CDR2 ANQGSEA.

The V call is TRBV19, the J call TRBJ1-6, with D tentatively TRBD1 (6 bases). The CDR3 length is 18 residues. With 4 bases removed from V and 2 bases from J, the gap between germline ends came to 18 bases. Per germline, CDR1 LNHDA and CDR2 SQIVND (reference sequence). Written as DNA, the CDR3 is TGTGCCAGTAGTACCCGCCGGTTGGGGGCTGCCTATAATTCACCCCTCCACTTT. As protein: CASSTRRLGAAYNSPLHF.

The chain couples TRBV12-5 to TRBJ1-5; 8 nucleotides line up with TRBD1. J gave up 2 bases and V 4 bases, and 4 bases lay outside the gene matches. The CDR3 covers 15 residues. Germline loops: CDR1 LGHNT, CDR2 FRNRAP. The CDR3 here is CASGSPTGGNQPQHF. The CDR3 DNA sequence: TGTGCTAGTGGTTCCCCGACAGGGGGCAATCAGCCCCAGCATTTT.

The CDR3 here is CASSQGLGLAGTSTDTQYF. The CDR3 coding sequence is TGTGCCAGCAGTCAAGGATTGGGACTAGCGGGGACTAGCACAGATACGCAGTATTTT. V and J are TRBV6-1 and TRBJ2-3; 13 nucleotides line up with TRBD2. Germline CDR1 and CDR2: MNHNS and SASEGT. The CDR3 totals 19 residues. Unmatched junction bases numbered 11, after V lost 5 bases and J lost 0 bases.

The V call is TRBV5-1, the J call TRBJ2-1; 9 nucleotides agree with TRBD1. The CDR3 length is 16 residues. The V segment lost 6 bases and the J segment 2 bases; nucleotides outside the gene matches: 9. Germline V gives CDR1 SGHRS, CDR2 YFSETQ. As DNA, the CDR3 is TGCGCCAGCACGGGACCGGGACAGGGAACCTACAATGAGCAGTTCTTC. Its protein product is CASTGPGQGTYNEQFF.

The rearrangement links TRBV6-5 to TRBJ1-1; 7 nucleotides match TRBD1. This CDR3 has 15 residues. V trimming: 6 bases; J trimming: 3 bases; junction bases outside the gene matches: 10. Germline V lookup: CDR1 MNHEY, CDR2 SVGAGI. CDR3 DNA: TGTGCCAGCAGCCCCAACAGGGGATGGGACACTGAAGCTTTCTTT. This codes for CASSPNRGWDTEAFF.

The chain carries TRBV9 and TRBJ2-7; perhaps TRBD1 as D (6 bases). Germline loops: CDR1 SGDLS, CDR2 YYNGEE. The CDR3 consists of 11 residues. Trimming pared 3 bases from V and 7 bases from J, leaving 8 bases between. CDR3: CASSARGEQYF. The CDR3 DNA reads TGTGCCAGCAGCGCGAGGGGGGAGCAGTACTTC.

This chain connects TRBV7-6 to TRBJ2-1; possible D gene TRBD2, 7 bases. The CDR3 contains 17 residues. Deletions cut 8 bases from V and 0 bases from J, with 20 bases between. Germline V gene lookup returns CDR1 SGHVS and CDR2 FNYEAQ. The CDR3 spells CASAREGVASSYNEQFF. CDR3 nucleotide sequence: TGTGCCAGCGCTAGGGAGGGGGTTGCGAGCTCCTACAATGAGCAGTTCTTC.

This clone occurred a few times. This chain uses TRBV9 with TRBJ1-4; D uncertain. Trimming took off 3 bases at V and 12 bases at J, with 18 bases between the two ends. The CDR3 spans 14 residues. Germline V gene data show CDR1 as SGDLS and CDR2 as YYNGEE. CDR3 sequence: CASSANDHLGELFF. CDR3 bases: TGTGCCAGCAGCGCCAACGATCATTTGGGAGAACTGTTTTTT.

This clone has a handful of counts. The V call is TRBV7-8, the J call TRBJ1-3; D is uncertain. Germline-derived CDR1 and CDR2 are SGHVS and FQNEAQ. V was pared by 5 bases and J by 4 bases, with 12 bases between. This CDR3 is built from 14 residues. This chain's CDR3 is CASSLREDGNTIYF. Written as DNA, the CDR3 is TGTGCCAGCAGCCTCCGGGAGGACGGAAACACCATATATTTT.

The table lists this clone with a few counts. The chain employs TRBV6-5 and TRBJ2-3; D is perhaps TRBD2 (6 bases). V lost 6 bases and J 4 bases, leaving 17 bases between the germline ends. The CDR3 has 15 residues. CDR1 and CDR2 from the germline V gene are MNHEY and SVGAGI. The CDR3: CASRPSSVRSDTQYF. CDR3 bases: TGTGCCAGCAGACCCTCTAGCGTACGTTCAGATACGCAGTATTTT.

The chain is built from TRBV9 and TRBJ1-5; D is uncertain. CDR3 size: 14 residues. V was pared by 4 bases and J by 0 bases, with 8 bases between. CDR1 and CDR2 from the germline V gene are SGDLS and YYNGEE. In DNA form, the CDR3 reads TGTGCCAGCAGCCCACAGCTTAGCAATCAGCCCCAGCATTTT. Protein: CASSPQLSNQPQHF.